The entry below describes one T cell receptor beta chain. The antigen is not known. cDNA encoding TCR beta was synthesized via 5'RACE template switching incorporating UMIs. TCRdb re-called the 5' RACE reads; one entry per CDR3 protein, DNA not given. This sample's table has 200,000 to 300,000 distinct CDR3 sequences. The length of the CDR3 is 16 residues. Germline CDR1 reads MDHEN; CDR2 reads SYDVKM. This sample stems from a study of T cells expressing NK-cell markers. Study in general: The eight sequenced donors comprised seven who were HCMV-seropositive and one who was seronegative. General study results and limits: For six donors, the dominant NKG2C+ clonotypes made up about 1.0-7.5% of their CD8+ T cells.

The rearrangement uses TRBV28 and TRBJ2-2; TCRdb returns TRBD1, unconfirmable since there is no DNA. The sequenced sample consisted of blood T cells: a sorted CD56 or NKG2C T cell subset, CD4+ or CD8+ T cells, or bulk PBMC T cells (not recorded which). The origin of this receptor is a man in his late teens or twenties in good health. CDR3 in amino acids: CASSLLGQGDTGELFF.